The 5 T cell receptor beta chains reported below all come from one sample, sequenced in a study of T cells in Graves' hyperthyroidism and ophthalmopathy. TCR beta CDR3 region amplification was performed from RNA transcripts. The HTBI primer set drove a first-round RT-PCR of the TCR CDR3. One entry per CDR3 protein results from TCRdb running MiXCR on the multiplex PCR reads. The sample lists 400,000 to 500,000 distinct CDR3 sequences, roughly an eighth occurring once. Sequenced material: blood. The receptors were sampled from a woman younger than 30 with Graves' hyperthyroidism.

This clonotype was recorded many times. The chain is built from TRBV7-3 and TRBJ1-1; TRBD1 might be the D (6 bases). CDR1 SGHTA and CDR2 FQGTGA come from the germline V gene. Trimming removed 5 bases from V and 6 bases from J, with 22 bases in between. The CDR3 runs 16 residues. The CDR3 region has the DNA TGTGCCAGCAGCCCAAATCAGGGAGGGGGGGGCGCTGAAGCTTTCTTT. This gives the protein CASSPNQGGGGAEAFF.

This clonotype came up many times. The chain couples TRBV27 to TRBJ1-2, with a possible D match to TRBD1 (6 bases). Between the trimmed V and J ends, which lost 5 bases and 2 bases, there was a span of 12 bases. CDR3 length equals 14 residues. Germline V gene sequence: CDR1 MNHEY, CDR2 SMNVEV (reference sequence). In nucleotides, the CDR3 is TGTGCCAGCAGTACCAGGGGATTGAACTATGGCTACACCTTC. Translated: CASSTRGLNYGYTF.

This clonotype appeared many times. The chain has TRBV30 and TRBJ1-2, with 7 bases matching TRBD1. CDR1 GTSNPN and CDR2 SVGIG come from the germline V gene (reference sequence). The V segment lost 4 bases and the J segment 5 bases; nucleotides outside the gene matches: 10. This CDR3 comprises 14 residues. The CDR3: CAWTGAGGIYGYTF. CDR3 coding DNA: TGTGCCTGGACAGGGGCAGGGGGTATTTATGGCTACACCTTC.

There are a few counts of this clonotype. The junction shows a germline mismatch at one end, possibly a read error. The chain couples TRBV5-1 to TRBJ2-1, with 13 bases fitting TRBD2. The CDR3 has 15 residues. The germline CDR1 and CDR2 sequences are SGHRS and YFSETQ. CDR3 sequence reads: CASRPGLAGVNERFF. In nucleotides, the CDR3 is TGCGCCAGCAGACCTGGACTAGCGGGAGTAAATGAGCGGTTCTTC. Full variable domain (missing parts from reference TRBV5-1 and TRBJ2-1): KAGVTQTPRYLIKTRGQQVTLSCSPISGHRSVSWYQQTPGQGLQFLFEYFSETQRNKGNFPGRFSGRQFSNSRSEMNVSTLELGDSALYLCASRPGLAGVNERFFGPGTRLTVL.

Comments on this clonotype: A much larger clone lies a single base off, so this may be a read error. The chain carries TRBV6-1 and TRBJ2-1; the match to TRBD2 covers 8 bases. The junction had 7 bases not matched to a gene; V was cut back by 5 bases and J by 4 bases. Germline V CDR1 and CDR2: MNHNS, SASEGT. The CDR3 spans 15 residues. The CDR3 DNA follows: TGTGCCAGCAGTCAGACTAGCGAGACATACAATGAGCAGTTCTTC. Amino acid sequence: CASSQTSETYNEQFF.